These T cell receptor beta chains were read from a single sample in a study of beta chain features in type 1 diabetes. Clones were read by immunoSEQ multiplex PCR, and TCRdb kept only the in-frame ones, dropping some. Of 200,000 to 250,000 clones in the sample, approximately 10% were seen once. The specimen was central memory CD4+ T cells from blood. These receptors were taken from a man between 18 and 29 years old in good health. CDR3s include the opening cysteine and the closing phenylalanine or tryptophan. D genes are given only for firm matches. Only some rows state a clone size, as once, few, many or a class for expanded clones.

CDR3aa,CDR3nt,abundance,j_gene,v_gene,d_gene
CASSLEGFTEKLFF,TGCGCCAGCAGCTTGGAGGGATTTACCGAAAAACTGTTTTTT,few,TRBJ1-4,TRBV5-1,-
CSVEAAGGPNTDTQYF,TGCAGCGTTGAAGCTGCGGGAGGGCCCAACACAGATACGCAGTATTTT,-,TRBJ2-3,TRBV29-1,TRBD2
CSGAGLAGVSTDTQYF,TGCAGCGGTGCGGGACTAGCGGGAGTTAGCACAGATACGCAGTATTTT,-,TRBJ2-3,TRBV29-1,TRBD2
CASSQAGGHEQYF,TGCGCCAGCAGCCAAGCTGGAGGCCACGAGCAGTACTTC,-,TRBJ2-7,TRBV4-1,-
CATSTRDSLKETQYF,TGTGCCACCAGCACCCGCGACAGCCTAAAAGAGACCCAGTACTTC,many,TRBJ2-5,TRBV15,-
CASSPRLAGLGPDTQYF,TGTGCCAGCAGCCCCAGACTAGCGGGATTAGGTCCGGATACGCAGTATTTT,few,TRBJ2-3,TRBV9,TRBD2
CSVGGGGGHPTYEQYF,TGCAGCGTTGGGGGGGGCGGCGGCCACCCCACCTACGAGCAGTACTTC,-,TRBJ2-7,TRBV29-1,-
CASSPRDRVGNEQFF,TGTGCCAGCAGCCCACGGGACAGGGTAGGCAATGAGCAGTTCTTC,-,TRBJ2-1,TRBV9,TRBD1
CAWSVGAVYGYTF,TGTGCCTGGAGTGTAGGTGCAGTCTATGGCTACACCTTC,-,TRBJ1-2,TRBV30,-
CASSPRTDHNEQFF,TGTGCCAGCAGCCCCCGGACAGATCACAATGAGCAGTTCTTC,few,TRBJ2-1,TRBV5-5,-
CASSQMAGQTVYNEQFF,TGTGCCAGCTCCCAAATGGCAGGACAGACAGTGTACAATGAGCAGTTCTTC,-,TRBJ2-1,TRBV18,-
CASRENGAHEQYF,TGTGCCAGTAGGGAGAACGGCGCCCACGAGCAGTACTTC,-,TRBJ2-7,TRBV19,-
CASSLGSGSTYEQYF,TGTGCCAGCAGCCTAGGGTCCGGGAGTACCTACGAGCAGTACTTC,-,TRBJ2-7,TRBV14,-
CASSLQAYEQYF,TGTGCCAGCAGCTTGCAAGCCTACGAGCAGTACTTC,-,TRBJ2-7,TRBV5-4,-
CASRNSGRAGNEQFF,TGTGCCAGCAGAAATAGCGGGAGGGCCGGCAATGAGCAGTTCTTC,-,TRBJ2-1,TRBV6-5,TRBD2
CASRKTGGPGNEQFF,TGTGCCAGCAGGAAAACGGGAGGGCCAGGGAATGAGCAGTTCTTC,few,TRBJ2-1,TRBV25-1,TRBD2
CSVDRYQETQYF,TGCAGCGTTGATCGCTACCAAGAGACCCAGTACTTC,-,TRBJ2-5,TRBV29-1,-
CARALSAGEIEEQYF,TGTGCCAGGGCCCTGTCGGCAGGGGAAATTGAGGAGCAGTACTTC,-,TRBJ2-7,TRBV11-2,-
CSGGNSDKLFF,TGCAGCGGGGGCAACAGTGACAAACTGTTTTTT,-,TRBJ1-4,TRBV29-1,-
CASTPPGHEQYF,TGTGCCAGCACCCCGCCCGGCCACGAGCAGTACTTC,-,TRBJ2-7,TRBV28,-
CSPESTDTQYF,TGCAGCCCGGAGTCCACAGATACGCAGTATTTT,few,TRBJ2-3,TRBV20-1,-
CASSVSNSYNEQFF,TGTGCCAGCAGCGTGTCCAACTCCTACAATGAGCAGTTCTTC,-,TRBJ2-1,TRBV9,-
CASSLAPGGRLSTDTQYF,TGTGCCAGCAGCTTAGCGCCTGGCGGGAGGCTTAGCACAGATACGCAGTATTTT,-,TRBJ2-3,TRBV7-2,TRBD2
CASSGRSAEAFF,TGTGCCAGCAGCGGAAGGAGCGCTGAAGCTTTCTTT,-,TRBJ1-1,TRBV14,-
CSVSLPGARQNTEAFF,TGCAGCGTGAGCCTCCCGGGAGCACGGCAGAACACTGAAGCTTTCTTT,few,TRBJ1-1,TRBV29-1,-
CAWSVWGREYGYTF,TGTGCCTGGAGTGTATGGGGGAGAGAGTATGGCTACACCTTC,many,TRBJ1-2,TRBV30,-
CASSLTAGANYGYTF,TGTGCCAGCAGCTTAACGGCAGGAGCTAACTATGGCTACACCTTC,few,TRBJ1-2,TRBV7-2,-
CASSVDAGAYNEQFF,TGTGCCAGCAGCGTCGATGCCGGGGCTTACAATGAGCAGTTCTTC,many,TRBJ2-1,TRBV9,-
CASSQGLGQNTYEQYF,TGTGCCAGCAGCCAAGGGCTAGGACAGAATACCTACGAGCAGTACTTC,-,TRBJ2-7,TRBV5-4,-
CATSRGLAQDTQYF,TGTGCCACCAGCAGGGGACTGGCCCAGGATACGCAGTATTTT,-,TRBJ2-3,TRBV15,-
CAWSVWVTDTQYF,TGTGCCTGGAGTGTATGGGTCACAGATACGCAGTATTTT,few,TRBJ2-3,TRBV30,-
CASGLSHQNTGELFF,TGTGCTAGTGGTCTATCTCACCAGAACACCGGGGAGCTGTTTTTT,-,TRBJ2-2,TRBV12-5,-
CASSRMSGSYEQYF,TGTGCTAGCAGCCGCATGAGTGGCTCCTACGAGCAGTACTTC,-,TRBJ2-7,TRBV7-7,-
CASRFDRAGNTIYF,TGTGCCAGCAGATTTGACAGGGCTGGAAACACCATATATTTT,few,TRBJ1-3,TRBV28,TRBD1
CASSPPASYEQYF,TGTGCCAGCTCACCACCGGCGTCCTACGAGCAGTACTTC,few,TRBJ2-7,TRBV18,-
CASSLARGVSPDTQYF,TGTGCCAGCAGCTTAGCGCGAGGGGTGAGCCCAGATACGCAGTATTTT,many,TRBJ2-3,TRBV11-2,-
CAWSVQAQSEQYF,TGTGCCTGGAGTGTACAGGCCCAGTCCGAGCAGTACTTC,-,TRBJ2-7,TRBV30,-
CASSFYRPESNQPQHF,TGTGCCAGCAGTTTTTATCGGCCGGAGAGCAATCAGCCCCAGCATTTT,few,TRBJ1-5,TRBV28,-
CASSLGGQSTDTQYF,TGCGCCAGCAGCCTCGGGGGACAGAGCACAGATACGCAGTATTTT,few,TRBJ2-3,TRBV5-1,-